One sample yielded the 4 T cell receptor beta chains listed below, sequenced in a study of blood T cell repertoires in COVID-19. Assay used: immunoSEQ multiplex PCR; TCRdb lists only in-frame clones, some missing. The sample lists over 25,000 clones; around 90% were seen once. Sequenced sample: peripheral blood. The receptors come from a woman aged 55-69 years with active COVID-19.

The CDR3 DNA sequence: TGTGCCAGCAGCTTAGGCGGTCCACCCACCGGGGAGCTGTTTTTT. Translated: CASSLGGPPTGELFF. The chain couples TRBV13 to TRBJ2-2; no clear D. The V end was cut by 0 bases, the J end by 4 bases, with 9 bases between. Germline V lookup: CDR1 PRHDT, CDR2 FYEKMQ (reference sequence). CDR3 length: 15 residues.

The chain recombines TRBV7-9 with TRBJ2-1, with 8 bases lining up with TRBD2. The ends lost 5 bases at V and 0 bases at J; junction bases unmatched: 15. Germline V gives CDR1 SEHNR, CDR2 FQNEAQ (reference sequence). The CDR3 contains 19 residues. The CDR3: CASSPLGRISGSSYNEQFF. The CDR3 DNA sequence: TGTGCCAGCAGCCCACTTGGTAGGATAAGCGGGAGCTCCTACAATGAGCAGTTCTTC.

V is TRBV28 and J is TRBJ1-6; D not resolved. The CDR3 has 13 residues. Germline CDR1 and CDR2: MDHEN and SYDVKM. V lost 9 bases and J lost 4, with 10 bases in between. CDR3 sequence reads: CASWSGYNSPLHF. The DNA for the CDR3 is TGTGCCAGTTGGTCGGGTTATAATTCACCCCTCCACTTT.

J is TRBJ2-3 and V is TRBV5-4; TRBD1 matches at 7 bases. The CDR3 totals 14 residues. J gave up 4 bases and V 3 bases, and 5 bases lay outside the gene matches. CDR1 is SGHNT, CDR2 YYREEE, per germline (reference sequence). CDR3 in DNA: TGTGCCAGCAGCTCCCCCCAGGGGGCAGATACGCAGTATTTT. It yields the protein CASSSPQGADTQYF.